This T cell receptor beta chain comes out of a study of OX40 agonist ivuxolimab in advanced cancers. Looking at the study overall: The costimulatory receptor OX40 (CD134) was targeted by ivuxolimab, a fully human IgG2 agonistic monoclonal antibody. Intravenous ivuxolimab was administered to patients every 2 weeks at six dose levels: 0.01, 0.1, 0.3, 1.5, 3 and 10 mg/kg. Among the roughly 54 dose-escalation patients, around 19 had hepatocellular carcinoma, 15 or so melanoma, 9 renal cell carcinoma and 9 head and neck cancer. The dose-escalation cohort was 80% to 90% male with a mean age of about 54 years, ranging from about 20 to 85. Prior anti-PD-1, anti-PD-L1 or anti-CTLA-4 therapy was permitted, and checkpoint inhibitors had been received by under 50% of dose-escalation patients. Three dose-escalation patients achieved partial responses, one with hepatocellular carcinoma and two with cutaneous melanoma. Peripheral TCRbeta sequencing aimed to test whether ivuxolimab altered TCR sequence diversity and caused clonal T-cell expansion. The paper describes the monotherapy dose-escalation part (N ≈ 52 patients) of the phase I trial of ivuxolimab. Study-level results and caveats: At doses from 0.1 to 3.0 mg/kg, clonal expansion was seen in both CD4+ and CD8+ blood T cells between baseline and week 6. Antigen specificity was not determined for the clonally expanded peripheral T cells. In the 0.1-3.0 mg/kg groups, partial responders were among the patients with the lowest normalized peripheral clonal expansion, particularly in CD8+ T cells. On average, CD8+ T cells showed more expanded clones than CD4+ T cells after ivuxolimab. Low levels of normalized T-cell clonal expansion were also shown by some nonresponding patients.

Patients with autoimmune disease history or receiving systemic immunosuppression were excluded from the trial. In every dose cohort, peripheral blood was drawn for TCR sequencing at baseline, cycle 4 day 1, and cycle 7 day 1. The samples were drawn from a first-in-human, open-label, multicenter phase I dose-escalation trial of ivuxolimab. Adults with locally advanced or metastatic head and neck squamous cell, hepatocellular, melanoma or renal cell carcinoma were enrolled in the trial. Before TCR sequencing, CD4+ and CD8+ T cells were separately sorted from peripheral blood. Genomic DNA was isolated from the sorted cells so that the TCRbeta CDR3 region could be sequenced. The immunoSEQ Assay was used for sequencing of TCRbeta CDR3 regions. TCRdb took over this immuneACCESS table, retaining in-frame rearrangements with V and J assigned. Such tables are incomplete; in checked studies, under half of the missing clones stem from an unresolved V gene, and the remainder is unexplained. The sample contains roughly 80,000 clones, over 90% of them found a single time. The biggest ten clones account for approximately 0.69% of the sample.

The V end gives up 4 bases and the J end 2 bases, leaving 11 bases in the junction not matched to a gene. Including the terminal cysteine and phenylalanine, the CDR3 comprises 16 residues. The CDR3 DNA has 48 bases and is translated from base 1. CDR1 is given as MNHEY and CDR2 as SVGAGI, both from the germline V gene. Concerning this clone: Its target antigen remains unknown. Base-call qualities are not available, and no considerably larger clone is one nucleotide away.

The chain employs TRBV6-5 and TRBJ2-7; TRBD2 fits 7 bases in the junction. The sequence was obtained from an adult with an advanced solid tumor such as melanoma, head and neck, liver or kidney cancer. This material consisted of CD4+ or CD8+ T cells sorted from blood, taken in a trial of the OX40 agonist ivuxolimab. The CDR3: CASSLSTSAETYEQYF. The DNA sequence is given as TGTGCCAGCAGTTTATCCACTAGCGCTGAGACCTACGAGCAGTACTTC.